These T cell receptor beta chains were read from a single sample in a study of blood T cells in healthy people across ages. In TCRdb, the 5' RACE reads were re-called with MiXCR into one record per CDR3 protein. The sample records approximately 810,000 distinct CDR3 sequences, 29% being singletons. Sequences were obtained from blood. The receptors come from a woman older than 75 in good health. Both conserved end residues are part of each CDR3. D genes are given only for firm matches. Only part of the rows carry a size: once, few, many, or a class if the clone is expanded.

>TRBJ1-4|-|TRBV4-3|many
TGCGCCAGCAGCCAGGACAGCTCAACTAATGAAAAACTGTTTTTT
CASSQDSSTNEKLFF
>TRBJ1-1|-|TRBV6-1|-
TGTGCCAGCAGTGTAGACACCCCGAACACTGAAGCTTTCTTT
CASSVDTPNTEAFF
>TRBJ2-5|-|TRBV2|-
TGTGCCCCTAGGACAGAAGAGACCCAGTACTTC
CAPRTEETQYF
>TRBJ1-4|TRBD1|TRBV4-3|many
TGCGCCAGCAGCCACCTCGGGACAGGGGGCGAAAAACTGTTTTTT
CASSHLGTGGEKLFF
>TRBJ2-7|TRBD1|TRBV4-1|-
TGCGCCAGCAGCCAACCGGGACAGGGATCCTACAATGAGCAGTACTTC
CASSQPGQGSYNEQYF
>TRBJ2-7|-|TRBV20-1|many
TGCAGTGCGGGGGTAGCGGGGACAGCCTACGAGCAGTACTTC
CSAGVAGTAYEQYF
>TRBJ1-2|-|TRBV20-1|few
TGCAGTGCTAGAGATCAAGCTTCCTCTAACTATGGCTACACCTTC
CSARDQASSNYGYTF
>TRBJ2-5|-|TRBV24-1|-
TGTGCCACCAGTGATTTTAAGGATGGAGAGACCCAGTACTTC
CATSDFKDGETQYF
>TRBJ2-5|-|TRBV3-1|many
TGTGCCAGCAGCCAAGATTTGCTTGTGGTCTCGGAGACCCAGTACTTC
CASSQDLLVVSETQYF
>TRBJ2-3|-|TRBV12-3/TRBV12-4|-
TGTGCCAGCACCCCTTACCGTGTGAGCGCAGATACGCAGTATTTT
CASTPYRVSADTQYF
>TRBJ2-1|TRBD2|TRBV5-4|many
TGTGCCAGCAGCTCGGGAGGGACTAGTTACTATGAGCAGTTCTTC
CASSSGGTSYYEQFF
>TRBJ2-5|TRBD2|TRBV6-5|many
TGTGCCAGCAGTTACTCGGGCTCTAGCGGGAAAGAGACCCAGTACTTC
CASSYSGSSGKETQYF
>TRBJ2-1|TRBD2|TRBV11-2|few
TGTGCCAGCAGGTCGGGACTAGTAGATGAGCAGTTCTTC
CASRSGLVDEQFF
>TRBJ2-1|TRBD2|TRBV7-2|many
TGTGCCAGCAGCTTAGCGTGGGGGGGCTCCTACAATGAGCAGTTCTTC
CASSLAWGGSYNEQFF
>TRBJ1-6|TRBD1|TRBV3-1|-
TGTGCCAGCAGTCGACATACAGGACAGGGAGGTTCACCCCTCCACTTT
CASSRHTGQGGSPLHF
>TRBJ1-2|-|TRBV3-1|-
TGTGCCAGCAGCCTTCGGAGGGCAGACAAGGAGGGCTACACCTTC
CASSLRRADKEGYTF
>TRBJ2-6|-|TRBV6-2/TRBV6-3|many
TGTGCCAGCAGTTACTTTACCCCGACAGTATCTGGGGCCAACGTCCTGACTTTC
CASSYFTPTVSGANVLTF
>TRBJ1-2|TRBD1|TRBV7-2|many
TGTGCCAGCAGCCCAGACAGGGGATTTTATGGCTACACCTTC
CASSPDRGFYGYTF
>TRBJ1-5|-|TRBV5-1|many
TGCGCCAGCAGCTTCCAGAGCAATCAGCCCCAGCATTTT
CASSFQSNQPQHF
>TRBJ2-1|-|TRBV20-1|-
TGCAGTGCTAGAGATCTGGGACATCCTGGGGATGAGCAGTTCTTC
CSARDLGHPGDEQFF
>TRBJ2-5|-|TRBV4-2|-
TGTGCCAGCAGCCAAGGCAGAACGGGGGAAGAGACCCAGTACTTC
CASSQGRTGEETQYF
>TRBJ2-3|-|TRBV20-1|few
TGCAGTGCTATTGCCCAGGGCCCAGGTACGCAGTATTTT
CSAIAQGPGTQYF
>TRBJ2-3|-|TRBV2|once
TGTGCCAGCAGTCAGCGGTCCCCCGATACGCAGTATTTT
CASSQRSPDTQYF
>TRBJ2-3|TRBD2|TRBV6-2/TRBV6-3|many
TGTGCCAGCAGTTACTTCCGGACTAGCGGGGGCACAGATACGCAGTATTTT
CASSYFRTSGGTDTQYF
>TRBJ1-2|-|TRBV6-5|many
TGTGCCAGCAGGGGGCAGGATTATGGCTACACCTTC
CASRGQDYGYTF
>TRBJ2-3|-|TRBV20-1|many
TGCAGTGCTAGAGCGGGGTACACAGATACGCAGTATTTT
CSARAGYTDTQYF
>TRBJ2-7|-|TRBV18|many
TGTGCCAGCTCACCACCAAATGGACCTTACGAGCAGTACTTC
CASSPPNGPYEQYF
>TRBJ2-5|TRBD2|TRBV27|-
TGTGCCAGCAGTTTAAAGGGGACTAGAAAGTCACAAGAGACCCAGTACTTC
CASSLKGTRKSQETQYF
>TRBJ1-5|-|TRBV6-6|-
TGTGCCAGCAGTTACGGTAGTAGCAATCAGCCCCAGCATTTT
CASSYGSSNQPQHF
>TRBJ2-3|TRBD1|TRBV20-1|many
TGCAGTGCTAGACCAGACAGGGGCGGGTTCAGCACAGATACGCAGTATTTT
CSARPDRGGFSTDTQYF
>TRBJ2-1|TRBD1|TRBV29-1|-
TGCAGCGTCTTATCCGGGACAGCCTACAATGAGCAGTTCTTC
CSVLSGTAYNEQFF
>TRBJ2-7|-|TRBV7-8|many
TGTGCCAGCAGCTTAGGGTGGGGGCGCGACGAGCAGTACTTC
CASSLGWGRDEQYF
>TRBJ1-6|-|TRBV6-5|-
TGTGCCAGCAGTTACTCGGCAGACGAAAATTCACCCCTCCACTTT
CASSYSADENSPLHF
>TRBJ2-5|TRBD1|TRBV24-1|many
TGTGCCACCAGACCACAGGGGGCAACGGAGACCCAGTACTTC
CATRPQGATETQYF
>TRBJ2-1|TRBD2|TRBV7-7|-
TGTGCTAGCAGCTTAGTCCCCCAGCGGGAGTTAGGTGAGCAGTTCTTC
CASSLVPQRELGEQFF
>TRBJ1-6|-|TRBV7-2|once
TGTGCCAGCAGGGAACAGGGAGTTTCACCCCCCCACTTT
CASREQGVSPPHF
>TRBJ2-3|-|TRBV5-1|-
TGCGCCAGCAGCGCTACTTCCCCCCGGGGTAGCACAGATACGCAGTATTTT
CASSATSPRGSTDTQYF
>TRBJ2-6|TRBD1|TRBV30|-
TGTGCCTGGAGTGCCATGGGACAGGCTGGGGCCAACGTCCTGACTTTC
CAWSAMGQAGANVLTF
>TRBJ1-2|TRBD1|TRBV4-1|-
TGCGCCAGCAGCGACAGGGCAGCCTCTGTCGTTGGCTACACCTTC
CASSDRAASVVGYTF
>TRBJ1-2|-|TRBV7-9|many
TGTGCCAGCAGCTTAGTAACAGGGACGGACTATGGCTACACCTTC
CASSLVTGTDYGYTF
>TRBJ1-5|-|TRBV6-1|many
TGTGCCAGCAGCGACGTGGGGGGCAATCAGCCCCAGCATTTT
CASSDVGGNQPQHF
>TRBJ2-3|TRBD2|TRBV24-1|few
TGTGCCACCAGTGACTTTCCGGGACTAGCGGGGGGCACTATGACAGATACGCAGTATTTT
CATSDFPGLAGGTMTDTQYF
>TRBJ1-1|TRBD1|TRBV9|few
TGTGCCAGCAGCGCCAGGGGGGCAGTGAACACTGAAGCTTTCTTT
CASSARGAVNTEAFF
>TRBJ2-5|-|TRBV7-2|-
TGTGCCAGCAGCTTCGACCCAGGGGAGACCCAGTACTTC
CASSFDPGETQYF
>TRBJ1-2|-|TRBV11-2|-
TGTGCCAGCAGCCTTTCCCGGACAGTCTCCACCTTC
CASSLSRTVSTF
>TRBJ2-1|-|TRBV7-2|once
TGTGCCAGCAGCTTAGGGAGGCCGGGGAGCTCCTACAATGAGCAGTTCTTC
CASSLGRPGSSYNEQFF
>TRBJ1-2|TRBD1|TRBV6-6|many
TGTGCCAGCAGTTCAGGGACAGGGGGCGCATCTGGCTACACCTTC
CASSSGTGGASGYTF
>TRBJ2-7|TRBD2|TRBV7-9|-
TGTGCCAGCAGCTTTCTAGCGGGGGACTACAATGAGCAGTACTTC
CASSFLAGDYNEQYF
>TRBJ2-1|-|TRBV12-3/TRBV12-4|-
TGTGCCAGCAGTATACAGGAGGCAAGCTACAATGAGCAGTTCTTC
CASSIQEASYNEQFF
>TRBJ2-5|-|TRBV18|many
TGTGCCAGCTCACCACAGAGGGGGGCAGCGACCCAGTACTTC
CASSPQRGAATQYF
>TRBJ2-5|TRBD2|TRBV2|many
TGTGCCAGCAGGCCACTAGCGGGGGGATCAGAGACCCAGTACTTC
CASRPLAGGSETQYF
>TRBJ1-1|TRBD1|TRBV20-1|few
TGCAGTGCTAGAGACCCAAGACAGGGTAGCACTGAAGCTTTCTTT
CSARDPRQGSTEAFF
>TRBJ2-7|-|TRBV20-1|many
TGCAGTGCTAGAGCCCCGAGTACCTACGAGCAGTACTTC
CSARAPSTYEQYF
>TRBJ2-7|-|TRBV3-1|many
TGTGCCAGCAGCCAAGTAGGATCCTACGAGCAGTACTTC
CASSQVGSYEQYF
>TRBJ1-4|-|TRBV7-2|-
TGTGCCAGCAGCATGGGGAAGAATGATGAAAAACTGTTTTTT
CASSMGKNDEKLFF